This is a list of T cell receptor beta chains from one sample in a study of blood T cell repertoires in COVID-19. This table comes from immunoSEQ multiplex PCR, and its TCRdb copy is limited to in-frame clones, with some not included. The repertoire holds about 130,000 clones, roughly 79% seen once, with 9.5% to 14% in the top ten. Sequenced sample: peripheral blood. The receptors here all came from a human donor in a cohort sampled during active COVID-19. CDR3s include the opening cysteine and the closing phenylalanine or tryptophan. D genes are given only for firm matches. A clone size is listed for some rows: how often the clone was seen (once, few, many), or a class if it is expanded.

>TRBJ2-1|TRBD1|TRBV5-4|few
TGTGCCAGCAGCCGGGACAGGGAATACAATGAGCAGTTCTTC
CASSRDREYNEQFF
>TRBJ1-5|NA|TRBV6-1|NA
TGTGCCAGCAGTGAAGCGCTCACAGGGCCCAGCAATCAGCCCCAGCATTTT
CASSEALTGPSNQPQHF
>TRBJ2-2|TRBD2|TRBV2|NA
TGTGCCAGCAGAGGCGGGGGGTTTACCTCGAACACCGGGGAGCTGTTTTTT
CASRGGGFTSNTGELFF
>TRBJ2-1|NA|TRBV5-1|NA
TGCGCCAGCAGCTTGGGAGCCCAGATCGGAGGGAATGAGCAGTTCTTC
CASSLGAQIGGNEQFF
>TRBJ1-1|NA|TRBV6-5|few
TGTGCCAGCAGTCGGACACCAAGCGTAAACACTGAAGCTTTCTTT
CASSRTPSVNTEAFF
>TRBJ1-6|NA|TRBV18|few
TGTGCCAGCTCACCAGACTGGCCAGGGTCACCCCTCCACTTT
CASSPDWPGSPLHF
>TRBJ1-1|NA|TRBV12-3/TRBV12-4|NA
TGTGCCAGCACCAGGATGTCTGAAGCTTTCTTT
CASTRMSEAFF
>TRBJ2-6|NA|TRBV5-1|NA
TGCGCCAGCAGCCCCCCTCGAGCTGCTGGGGCCAACGTCCTGACTTTC
CASSPPRAAGANVLTF
>TRBJ1-1|TRBD1|TRBV3-1/TRBV3-2|many
TGTGCCAGCAGCGTCGGGACAGGGGGCACTGAAGCTTTCTTT
CASSVGTGGTEAFF
>TRBJ2-7|TRBD1|TRBV30|NA
TGTGCCTGGAGTCCCGGGCAGGGGGACGAGCAGTACTTC
CAWSPGQGDEQYF
>TRBJ1-3|NA|TRBV6-5|NA
TGTGCCAGCAGTTACGAGCGCGGCGGTGGAAACACCATATATTTT
CASSYERGGGNTIYF
>TRBJ2-7|NA|TRBV10-3|NA
TGTGCCATCAGTACGGCCAGGGGTATGTACGAGCAGTACTTC
CAISTARGMYEQYF
>TRBJ2-5|TRBD2|TRBV7-9|NA
TGTGCCAGCAGCTTAAGCGGGGCTCAAGAGACCCAGTACTTC
CASSLSGAQETQYF
>TRBJ2-5|NA|TRBV11-2|once
TGTGCCAGCAGCGAGGGACTTCAAGAGACCCAGTACTTC
CASSEGLQETQYF
>TRBJ1-2|TRBD1|TRBV7-9|few
TGTGCCAGCAGCCGGCCGGGACAGGTATATGGCTACACCTTC
CASSRPGQVYGYTF
>TRBJ1-4|TRBD1|TRBV10-3|NA
TGTGCCACGACACCGGGACAGGGACATGAAAAACTGTTTTTT
CATTPGQGHEKLFF
>TRBJ2-2|NA|TRBV5-4|once
TGTGCCAGCAGCCCCCTTACGAACACCGGGGAGCTGTTTTTT
CASSPLTNTGELFF
>TRBJ2-7|NA|TRBV5-4|once
TGTGCCAGCAGCTCCCTTACTTCCACGTCCTCCGAGCAGTACTTC
CASSSLTSTSSEQYF
>TRBJ1-2|TRBD1|TRBV4-1|NA
TGCGCCAGCAGACACAGAGGACAGGGCGTCTATGGCTACACCTTC
CASRHRGQGVYGYTF
>TRBJ2-1|TRBD2|TRBV11-2|NA
TGTGCCAGCAGTGGACTAGCGGCGGGCTACAATGAGCAGTTCTTC
CASSGLAAGYNEQFF
>TRBJ2-1|NA|TRBV6-6|few
TGTGCCAGCATTACAGGTCCCGGACATGGGGATGAGCAGTTCTTC
CASITGPGHGDEQFF
>TRBJ2-7|TRBD2|TRBV7-8|NA
TGTGCCAGCAGCCTCGCCGGCGGGGGGCAGTACGAGCAGTACTTC
CASSLAGGGQYEQYF
>TRBJ2-7|TRBD1|TRBV19|NA
TGTGCCAGTTCTCTCCGGGACAGGAACTCCTACGAGCAGTACTTC
CASSLRDRNSYEQYF
>TRBJ1-2|NA|TRBV6-2/TRBV6-3|NA
TGTGCCAGCAGCCGCGACATCGCTAACTATGGCTACACCTTC
CASSRDIANYGYTF
>TRBJ1-4|TRBD1|TRBV19|NA
TGTGCCAGTAGTTTTGCAGGGGGAGATGAAAAACTGTTTTTT
CASSFAGGDEKLFF
>TRBJ1-2|TRBD1|TRBV7-9|NA
TGTGCCAGCAGCCCTTCAGGAAGGGCCCTCGGGACAGGGGGCACTGGCTACACCTTC
CASSPSGRALGTGGTGYTF
>TRBJ2-1|TRBD1|TRBV5-4|NA
TGTGCCAGCAGCAGGGACAGAAAGGAATACAATGAGCAGTTCTTC
CASSRDRKEYNEQFF
>TRBJ2-7|NA|TRBV30|many
TGTGCCTGGGGGGGCGCTAGCGCCTACGACGAGCAGTACTTC
CAWGGASAYDEQYF
>TRBJ1-4|TRBD1|TRBV5-1|NA
TGCGCCAGCAGCTTGGGACAGGGAAACAATGAAAAACTGTTTTTT
CASSLGQGNNEKLFF
>TRBJ1-1|NA|TRBV27|NA
TGTGCCAGCAGTTTATACAGGAACACTGAAGCTTTCTTT
CASSLYRNTEAFF
>TRBJ2-7|NA|TRBV9|few
TGTGCCAGCAGCGTAGAAGAGGGGGCCTACGAGCAGTACTTC
CASSVEEGAYEQYF
>TRBJ2-6|NA|TRBV11-2|NA
TGTGCCAGCAGCCCCAGGATACGGACATCTGGGGCCAACGTCCTGACTTTC
CASSPRIRTSGANVLTF
>TRBJ2-5|TRBD2|TRBV3-1/TRBV3-2|NA
TGTGCCAGCAGCCTCCGCAGCGGGGGACAAGAGACCCAGTACTTC
CASSLRSGGQETQYF
>TRBJ1-1|NA|TRBV9|NA
TGTGCCAGCAGCGTAGTTGAGGGTGTGAACACTGAAGCTTTCTTT
CASSVVEGVNTEAFF
>TRBJ1-5|NA|TRBV6-5|NA
TGTGCCAGAGACATTAACAATCAGCCCCAGCATTTT
CARDINNQPQHF
>TRBJ2-5|NA|TRBV9|NA
TGTGCCAGCAGCGTAGGGCCCCAAGAGACCCAGTACTTC
CASSVGPQETQYF
>TRBJ1-1|NA|TRBV18|few
TGTGCCAGCTCCCCGGATTGGGAGAGCACTGAAGCTTTCTTT
CASSPDWESTEAFF
>TRBJ2-1|TRBD1|TRBV6-6|NA
TGTGCCAGCAGCCTCGGGACAGCCCCGTTCTTC
CASSLGTAPFF
>TRBJ2-6|TRBD1|TRBV18|NA
TGTGCCAGCTCTCTTACAGGGGCTGGGGCCAACGTCCTGACTTTC
CASSLTGAGANVLTF
>TRBJ1-2|TRBD1|TRBV18|NA
TGTGCCAGCTCACCGGACAGGGCCTATGGCTACACCTTC
CASSPDRAYGYTF
>TRBJ2-1|NA|TRBV25-1|NA
TGTGCCAGCAGTGACAAGACTAGGGGTTTTTTTGAGCAGTTCTTC
CASSDKTRGFFEQFF
>TRBJ1-1|NA|TRBV5-6|NA
TGTGCCAGCAGCTTACCAGGGGTAGCGGGGACTGAAGCTTTCTTT
CASSLPGVAGTEAFF
>TRBJ1-1|NA|TRBV7-6|NA
TGTGCCAGCAGCTCGCATGGCAGTTTGAACACTGAAGCTTTCTTT
CASSSHGSLNTEAFF
>TRBJ1-1|TRBD1|TRBV19|NA
TGTGCCAGTACTCCGGACAGGGTTGCTGAAGCTTTCTTT
CASTPDRVAEAFF
>TRBJ1-2|NA|TRBV7-2|NA
TGTGCCAGCAGCCCTCGCTTAGATGGCTACACCTTC
CASSPRLDGYTF
>TRBJ2-1|TRBD1|TRBV6-5|NA
TGTGCCAGCAGTTACCCAGGGGGCACTTACAATGAGCAGTTCTTC
CASSYPGGTYNEQFF